This T cell receptor (beta chain) was retrieved from a study of blood T cell repertoires in COVID-19 (dated by TCRdb to 2020 to 2021). Turning to the overall study: Collaborator samples came from the United States, Italy and Spain and covered acute and convalescent phases of COVID-19. The material from the prospective study consisted of cDNA or gDNA derived from T cells, B-cell-depleted T cells, or PBMCs. The dataset comprised deeply sampled blood TCRbeta repertoires from subjects exposed to, actively infected with, or recovered from COVID-19. The repertoires were released in a freely available public database meant as a resource for research on the immune response to SARS-CoV-2. The samples were drawn from the first 160 participants of the ongoing ImmuneRACE study and from over a thousand subjects provided by 6 global collaborators. Nearly every sample came with metadata listing a de-identified subject ID, COVID-19 status, age in years and sex. HLA class I and class II types, where available, came from metadata supplied by the sample provider rather than from assay-based typing. The investigation overall reported the following: How much clinical and demographic metadata was included differed by source and by participant, and the metadata was provided uncurated.

A word on this clone: This receptor's antigen is unknown. Nothing much larger sits one base from this clone, and base qualities are not available.

A second Seattle source provided samples from volunteer blood donors who had recovered from COVID-19. Each collaborating institution followed its own protocols to collect whole blood in K2EDTA tubes. For TCRbeta analysis, collaborators shipped samples as frozen whole blood, isolated PBMCs, or DNA extracted from either of those sample types. TCRbeta CDR3 regions were amplified from genomic DNA by means of the immunoSEQ Assay, a bias-controlled multiplex PCR. The authors' pipeline ran thus. The number of nucleated cells in each sample was estimated from the amplification of reference gene primers within the assay. To quantify the absolute abundance of each unique TCRbeta CDR3 rearrangement, sequence reads were collapsed and filtered. Productive Simpson clonality was computed per sample as the square root of Simpson's diversity index over productive rearrangements. As stored in TCRdb, this immuneACCESS dataset retains in-frame rearrangements with V and J assigned. A fraction of the clones does not appear; measured against another copy, unresolved V genes explain less than half of the discrepancy, and the remainder lacks a known reason. That table supplies the V and J calls and clone size; D and trimming were determined from the DNA. For this sample there are more than 250,000 clones; approximately 86% appear just once. 2.1% of the sample rests with the top ten.

Ends trimmed: V by 2 bases, J by 3 bases; bases unmatched to a gene: 1. Taken from cysteine to phenylalanine, the CDR3 has 13 residues. The entry retains the CDR3 DNA only, 39 bases that are in frame from base 1. In the germline V gene (reference sequence), CDR1 corresponds to MNHNY and CDR2 to SVGAGI. The clonotype originates from a young woman who had recovered from COVID-19. The sequence is built from TRBV6-6 and TRBJ2-7, and 7 bases in between align with TRBD2. Sequences were obtained from peripheral blood. The DNA sequence reads TGTGCCAGCAGTTACCGGGGGGTCTACGAGCAGTACTTC. It translates as CASSYRGVYEQYF.